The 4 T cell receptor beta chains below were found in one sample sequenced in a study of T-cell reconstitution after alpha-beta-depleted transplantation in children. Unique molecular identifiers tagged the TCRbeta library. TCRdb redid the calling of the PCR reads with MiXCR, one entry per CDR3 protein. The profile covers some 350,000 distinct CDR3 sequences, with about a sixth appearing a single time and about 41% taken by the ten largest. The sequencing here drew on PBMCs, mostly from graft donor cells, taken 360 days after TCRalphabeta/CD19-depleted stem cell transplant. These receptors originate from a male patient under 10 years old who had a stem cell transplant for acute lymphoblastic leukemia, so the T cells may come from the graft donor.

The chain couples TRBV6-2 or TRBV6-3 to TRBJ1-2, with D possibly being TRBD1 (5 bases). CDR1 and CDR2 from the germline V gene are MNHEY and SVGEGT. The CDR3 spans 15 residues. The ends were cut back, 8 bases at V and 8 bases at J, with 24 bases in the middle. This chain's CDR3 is CASRKSGIQGTGYTF. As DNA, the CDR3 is TGTGCCAGCCGAAAGTCGGGAATCCAGGGAACCGGCTACACCTTC.

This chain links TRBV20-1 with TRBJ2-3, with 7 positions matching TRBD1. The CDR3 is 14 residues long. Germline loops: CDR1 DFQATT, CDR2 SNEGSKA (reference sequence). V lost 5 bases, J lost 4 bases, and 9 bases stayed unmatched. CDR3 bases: TGCAGTGCTTGGCCGCGGACAGGACCAGATACGCAGTATTTT. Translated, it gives CSAWPRTGPDTQYF.

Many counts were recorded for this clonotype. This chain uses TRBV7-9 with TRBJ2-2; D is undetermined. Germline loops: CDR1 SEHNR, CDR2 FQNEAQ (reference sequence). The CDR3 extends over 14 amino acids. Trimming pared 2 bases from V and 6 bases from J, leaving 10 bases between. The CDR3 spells CASSLLPSPGELFF. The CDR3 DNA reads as TGTGCCAGCAGCTTACTCCCCTCACCCGGGGAGCTGTTTTTT.

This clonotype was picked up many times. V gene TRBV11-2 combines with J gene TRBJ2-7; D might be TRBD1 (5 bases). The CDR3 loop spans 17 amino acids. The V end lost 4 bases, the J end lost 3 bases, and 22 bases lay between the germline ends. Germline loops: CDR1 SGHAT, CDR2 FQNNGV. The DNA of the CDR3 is TGTGCCAGCAGCTCGACAGTGAAGGTTACCCAGGACTACGAGCAGTACTTC. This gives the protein CASSSTVKVTQDYEQYF. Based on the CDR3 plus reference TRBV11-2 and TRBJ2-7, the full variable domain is EAGVAQSPRYKIIEKRQSVAFWCNPISGHATLYWYQQILGQGPKLLIQFQNNGVVDDSQLPKDRFSAERLKGVDSTLKIQPAKLEDSAVYLCASSSTVKVTQDYEQYFGPGTRLTVT.